This T cell receptor (beta chain) was identified during a study of T cell changes during pregnancy in multiple sclerosis. This CDR3 has 13 residues. Per the germline V gene, CDR1 is SSHAT and CDR2 is FNYEAQ (reference sequence). With V trimmed by 8 bases and J by 7 bases, 3 bases remained unmatched. The protocol was immunoSEQ multiplex PCR, while the TCRdb copy is restricted to in-frame clones and leaves out a portion. The sample lists roughly 62,000 clones; roughly nine tenths were seen once. Sequencing was performed on peripheral blood, taken in the first trimester of pregnancy. This rearrangement joins TRBV7-7 to TRBJ2-2, with 11 bases fitting TRBD1. This clonotype was obtained from a female donor with multiple sclerosis, enrolled in a pregnancy study. DNA of the CDR3: TGTGCCAGCGGGACAGGGGGGTTCGGGGAGCTGTTTTTT. It yields the protein CASGTGGFGELFF.